This T cell receptor (beta chain) was profiled in a study of T cells in Graves' hyperthyroidism and ophthalmopathy (dated by TCRdb to between 2017 and 2020). Regarding the study in general: Peripheral blood samples were taken at initial diagnosis, before any treatment was given. To identify distinguishing TCR V-J signatures, a discovery cohort of 100 or so patients was used, comprising 43 with Graves' ophthalmopathy and roughly 60 with stable Graves' hyperthyroidism. Whether ophthalmopathy could be predicted prospectively was tested in an independent validation cohort made up of approximately 19 hyperthyroidism patients plus 17 patients who later progressed to ophthalmopathy. The 90 or so discovery patients were randomly split 7:3 into training and test sets. In roughly six Graves' hyperthyroidism patients, the study also compared T-cell repertoires from thyroid tissue with T-cell repertoires from blood. Once sampling was done, hyperthyroidism patients were given methimazole at a starting dose of 30 mg daily, whereas ophthalmopathy patients were given high-dose intravenous methylprednisolone. According to the paper, TCR Vbeta CDR3 sequencing was carried out on 135 peripheral blood samples, which came from 40 to 45 ophthalmopathy, around 74 hyperthyroidism and roughly 17 progressor patients. What the work shows at the level of the full study, not this receptor alone: No statistical method was used to fix the sample size in advance, and group allocation was not hidden from the investigators. In validation, the model predicted progression to ophthalmopathy a median of around 6.5 months before onset, with about 64% sensitivity and almost 75% specificity. Blood samples also contained most of the expanded thyroid clonotypes (frequency above 0.001), which suggests that blood repertoires may reflect thyroid immune responses. A 13 V-J signature model separated ophthalmopathy from stable hyperthyroidism, with approximately 87% sensitivity and 81% to 82% specificity in cross-validation and 80%/75% in testing.

Compared with germline, V lacks 4 bases and J lacks 3 bases; bases without a gene match: 7. CDR1 SGDLS and CDR2 YYNGEE were looked up in the germline V gene. The CDR3 numbers 15 residues from cysteine through phenylalanine. Only the CDR3 part of the read is kept: 45 bases, read in frame from the first base. Graves' hyperthyroidism was defined as stable when no progression to ophthalmopathy occurred over 18 months of follow-up. Hyperthyroidism patients were aged 18 to 65 years and newly diagnosed, with disease duration of less than 2 months. Patients with uncontrolled infections, other autoimmune diseases, pregnancy or lactation were excluded. Clinical symptoms, serum thyroxine and TRAb, thyroid ultrasound, and orbital computed tomography formed the basis for the diagnoses. Ficoll-Paque density gradient centrifugation was used to isolate PBMCs from about 9 ml of fresh peripheral blood. Total RNA was extracted using Trizol reagent, and RNA quality was assessed on an Agilent 2100 Bioanalyzer.

The TCR beta CDR3 regions were amplified from RNA transcripts. The TCR CDR3 was subjected to a first round of RT-PCR using the HTBI primer set and the Qiagen OneStep RT-PCR kit. The libraries were constructed in a second round of multiplex PCR and then size-selected and purified. Paired-end sequencing of the libraries was performed with 100 bp reads on an Illumina HiSeq2000. In the source study's methods: SOAPnuke was used to process the raw data, throwing out any read that contained adapters or uncalled bases, had a mean Phred below 15, or lacked an exact constant-primer or identifier match. High-quality paired reads were merged with COPE v1.2.5, and unique nucleotide sequences were defined as clonotypes. Clonotypes were aligned to IMGT TRBV, TRBD and TRBJ reference segments using MiTCR v1.1. Analysis was restricted to V-J combinations with a frequency above 0.0001, which covered about 99% of repertoires. A TCS score was defined as the ratio between F50 (clonal expansion) and ExV (chaos), using BLOSUM62-based TCRdist between CDR3 peptides within each V-J. Welch's t-statistics and random forest reduced fewer than 600 V-J features to roughly 13, which were used in a naive Bayes classifier (R e1071). The public reads were run again by TCRdb, first through fastp at Q25 and then through MiXCR, and only productive beta chains were kept. Each CDR3 protein gets just one entry, which takes the most common genes and DNA from the rows behind it. TCRdb, not the authors, supplied the V and J calls. Across this sample there are more than 300,000 distinct CDR3 sequences, with approximately 15% seen only once. Roughly 24% of the sample lies in the top ten.

Regarding this clonotype: Which antigen it targets is not known. Per-base qualities were not stored, and no clone one base away is much larger.

This receptor was identified in a woman aged 25 to 39 with Graves' hyperthyroidism. The specimen sequenced was blood. The chain is made from TRBV9 and TRBJ1-1, with 9 bases aligning to TRBD1. The CDR3 protein is CASSPPTGGDTEAFF. The nucleotide sequence is given as TGTGCCAGCAGCCCCCCGACAGGGGGGGACACTGAAGCTTTCTTT.